This TCR beta chain was found in a study of CD8+CD57+ T cells in acquired aplastic anemia. Study-wide context: DNA from sorted CD4+ and CD8+ cells averaged about 3.2 ug. On average, healthy donors gave some 9.8 million reads for CD4+ cells. General study points: Some 27 CD8+ CDR3 sequences were shared between patients and controls. With respect to CD8+ Simpson's diversity, patients and controls did not differ significantly.

The template used for profiling TCR beta VDJ and CDR3 was genomic DNA. TCRdb re-called the reads with MiXCR, one entry per CDR3 protein. Of around 140,000 distinct CDR3 sequences detected, less than 45% appear once; the ten largest clones hold almost 8.5%. V lost 4 bases to trimming and J lost 8 bases, with 7 bases between them. The CDR3 runs 11 residues. The germline V gene encodes CDR1 MGHDK and CDR2 SYGVNS. Comments on this clonotype: Its target is not known.

Sequenced sample: sorted CD4+, CD8+, or CD8+CD57+ T cells (not recorded which) from PBMCs. The chain employs TRBV25-1 and TRBJ2-3; D is unclear. The source of this sequence is a human donor in good health, serving as a control. CDR3 loop: CASSVPGTQYF. DNA for the CDR3: TGTGCCAGCAGTGTTCCAGGTACGCAGTATTTT.